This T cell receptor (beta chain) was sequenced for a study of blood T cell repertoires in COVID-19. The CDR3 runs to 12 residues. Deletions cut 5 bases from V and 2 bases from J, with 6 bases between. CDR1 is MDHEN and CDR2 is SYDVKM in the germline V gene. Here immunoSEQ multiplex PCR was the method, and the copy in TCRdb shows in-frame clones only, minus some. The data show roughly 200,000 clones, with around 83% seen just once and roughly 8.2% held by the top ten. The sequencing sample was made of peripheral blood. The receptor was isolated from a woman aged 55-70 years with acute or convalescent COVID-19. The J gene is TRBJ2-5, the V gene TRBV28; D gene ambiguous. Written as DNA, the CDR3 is TGTGCCAGCAGTCCCCAACAAGAGACCCAGTACTTC. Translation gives CASSPQQETQYF.